Shown below are 21 T cell receptor beta chains from a single sample sequenced in a study of blood T cell repertoires in COVID-19. Data came from immunoSEQ multiplex PCR; TCRdb stores just in-frame clones and leaves some out. Of some 130,000 clones detected, around 87% appear once; the ten largest clones hold more than 3.5%. Sequenced input: peripheral blood. These receptors were obtained from a woman aged 60-75 years with acute or convalescent COVID-19.

This rearrangement joins TRBV11-2 to TRBJ2-7, with TRBD2 matching over 9 bases. This CDR3 comprises 15 residues. Germline V gives CDR1 SGHAT, CDR2 FQNNGV. Germline trimming cut 1 base from V and 1 base from J; bases unmatched to any gene: 2. In DNA, the CDR3 is TGTGCCAGCAGCTTAGTGGCGGGAGGGTCCTACGAGCAGTACTTC. Residues: CASSLVAGGSYEQYF. The full variable domain, its missing parts supplied by reference TRBV11-2 and TRBJ2-7, is EAGVAQSPRYKIIEKRQSVAFWCNPISGHATLYWYQQILGQGPKLLIQFQNNGVVDDSQLPKDRFSAERLKGVDSTLKIQPAKLEDSAVYLCASSLVAGGSYEQYFGPGTRLTVT.

This clone was seen once. The chain couples TRBV5-1 to TRBJ2-5; TRBD2 agrees at 8 bases. Trimming at V came to 0 bases and at J to 6 bases, leaving 13 bases not matched to a gene. CDR1 SGHRS and CDR2 YFSETQ come from the germline V gene. This CDR3 region has 17 residues. CDR3 nucleotides: TGCGCCAGCAGCTTGGGTCGGGAGGGGGTCCTCTCGAAGACCCAGTACTTC. It specifies CASSLGREGVLSKTQYF. The full variable domain, its missing parts supplied by reference TRBV5-1 and TRBJ2-5, is KAGVTQTPRYLIKTRGQQVTLSCSPISGHRSVSWYQQTPGQGLQFLFEYFSETQRNKGNFPGRFSGRQFSNSRSEMNVSTLELGDSALYLCASSLGREGVLSKTQYFGPGTRLLVL.

The chain joins TRBV19 to TRBJ1-1, with D possibly matching TRBD1 (6 bases). This CDR3 has 14 residues. The germline gives CDR1 LNHDA, CDR2 SQIVND (reference sequence). Trimming cost V 3 bases and J 7 bases, with 15 bases left between them. CDR3 sequence reads: CASSMQGNGDEAFF. CDR3 bases: TGTGCCAGTAGTATGCAGGGGAACGGGGATGAAGCTTTCTTT.

The V and J genes are TRBV10-3 and TRBJ2-5; D remains unclear. The V gene lost 2 bases and the J gene lost 3 bases, with 10 bases spanning the gap. The CDR3 spans 14 residues. The germline V gene encodes CDR1 ENHRY and CDR2 SYGVKD. The CDR3 loop is CAISEEVREETQYF. The CDR3 DNA sequence: TGTGCCATCAGTGAGGAGGTCCGTGAAGAGACCCAGTACTTC.

This clone was counted a single time. The chain links TRBV6-5 to TRBJ2-4; 7 bases are a match to TRBD1. CDR3 length: 14 amino acids. Germline-derived CDR1 and CDR2 are MNHEY and SVGAGI. The V and J ends lost 6 bases and 2 bases, in that order; junction bases with no gene match: 4. CDR3 sequence (DNA): TGTGCCAGCAGCCCACAGGGGTCCAAAAACATTCAGTACTTC. It codes for CASSPQGSKNIQYF.

The V and J genes are TRBV5-1 and TRBJ2-1; 7 bases align to TRBD2. The CDR3 is made up of 15 amino acids. V was pared by 4 bases and J by 3 bases, with 7 bases of the junction left unmatched. Germline V gives CDR1 SGHRS, CDR2 YFSETQ. The CDR3 sequence: CASSPVTSSYNEQFF. CDR3 DNA: TGCGCCAGCAGCCCGGTGACTAGCAGCTACAATGAGCAGTTCTTC.

The rearrangement links TRBV3-1 (or the pseudogene TRBV3-2) to TRBJ1-4; 9 positions match TRBD1. This CDR3 comprises 18 residues. The germline gives CDR1 LGHDT, CDR2 YNNKEL (reference sequence). Trimming at V came to 4 bases and at J to 6 bases, leaving 15 bases not matched to a gene. The CDR3 loop reads CASSPTGTGILGDEKLFF. The CDR3 bases are TGTGCCAGCAGCCCCACCGGGACAGGGATATTAGGAGATGAAAAACTGTTTTTT.

V and J are TRBV7-3 and TRBJ2-7; 9 positions match TRBD2. V gave up 4 bases and J gave up 2 bases; unmatched junction bases: 6. The CDR3 has 15 residues. Germline V gives CDR1 SGHTA, CDR2 FQGTGA. The CDR3 DNA sequence: TGTGCCAGCAGCTACCAAGCGGGAGGCACCTACGAGCAGTACTTC. It is translated as CASSYQAGGTYEQYF. The whole variable domain, filled in from reference TRBV7-3 and TRBJ2-7, reads GAGVSQTPSNKVTEKGKYVELRCDPISGHTALYWYRQSLGQGPEFLIYFQGTGAADDSGLPNDRFFAVRPEGSVSTLKIQRTERGDSAVYLCASSYQAGGTYEQYFGPGTRLTVT.

This clone was detected once. The CDR3 DNA follows: TGTGCCAGTAGTGTTTACAGGGACACTGAAGCTTTCTTT. Translated: CASSVYRDTEAFF. The chain links TRBV19 to TRBJ1-1; the D gene is possibly TRBD1 (6 bases). The CDR3 length is 13 residues. The germline V and J ends were trimmed by 5 bases and 3 bases, with 10 bases remaining between them. Germline-derived CDR1 and CDR2 are LNHDA and SQIVND (reference sequence).

This sequence joins TRBV5-1 and TRBJ1-4; no definite D call. The V end lost 5 bases, the J end lost 4 bases, and 15 bases lay between the germline ends. Germline CDR1 SGHRS, CDR2 YFSETQ. The CDR3 length is 15 residues. The CDR3 loop is CASSPITAGNEKLFF. CDR3 nucleotides: TGCGCCAGCAGTCCAATTACGGCGGGTAATGAAAAACTGTTTTTT. Complete variable domain (other parts from reference TRBV5-1 and TRBJ1-4): KAGVTQTPRYLIKTRGQQVTLSCSPISGHRSVSWYQQTPGQGLQFLFEYFSETQRNKGNFPGRFSGRQFSNSRSEMNVSTLELGDSALYLCASSPITAGNEKLFFGSGTQLSVL.

The gene calls are TRBV7-6 and TRBJ2-7; possible D gene TRBD2, 7 bases. Germline CDR1 is SGHVS and CDR2 is FNYEAQ. The length of the CDR3 is 15 residues. V lost 3 bases to trimming and J lost 2 bases, with 14 bases between them. CDR3 in DNA: TGTGCCAGCAGCTTGAGGGGGGGGGAGACCTACGAGCAGTACTTC. Protein product: CASSLRGGETYEQYF.

The chain is built from TRBV7-9 and TRBJ2-1, with TRBD2 matching 8 bases. The germline V gene encodes CDR1 SEHNR and CDR2 FQNEAQ (reference sequence). Trimming cost V 6 bases and J 5 bases; bases outside gene matches: 12. This CDR3 comprises 16 residues. The CDR3 loop is CASRMFGLAENNEQFF. The CDR3 DNA reads as TGTGCCAGCAGAATGTTTGGACTAGCAGAAAACAATGAGCAGTTCTTC. Using reference TRBV7-9 and TRBJ2-1 for the parts outside the CDR3, the full variable domain is DTGVSQNPRHKITKRGQNVTFRCDPISEHNRLYWYRQTLGQGPEFLTYFQNEAQLEKSRLLSDRFSAERPKGSFSTLEIQRTEQGDSAMYLCASRMFGLAENNEQFFGPGTRLTVL.

The chain has TRBV3-1 (or the pseudogene TRBV3-2) and TRBJ1-1, with D tentatively TRBD1 (5 bases). This CDR3 has 15 amino acids. Germline loops: CDR1 LGHDT, CDR2 YNNKEL (reference sequence). Trimming stripped 0 bases from V and 1 base from J, with 9 bases between. For the CDR3, the DNA is TGTGCCAGCAGCCAAGATCTCGGACAGAACACTGAAGCTTTCTTT. Protein product: CASSQDLGQNTEAFF.

The rearrangement joins TRBV6-1 to TRBJ1-5, with a weak D call TRBD1 (6 bases). In germline, CDR1 is MNHNS, CDR2 SASEGT. With 2 bases removed from V and 8 bases from J, the gap between germline ends came to 16 bases. The CDR3 is 15 residues long. CDR3 in amino acids: CASSEMGAVREPQHF. The CDR3 nucleotides are TGTGCCAGCAGTGAAATGGGGGCCGTTAGGGAGCCCCAGCATTTT.

The V call is TRBV27, the J call TRBJ1-5, with a tentative D call TRBD1 (6 bases). The CDR3 consists of 14 residues. Germline CDR1 is MNHEY and CDR2 is SMNVEV (reference sequence). V was cut by 6 bases and J by 7 bases, with 16 bases left in between. CDR3 loop: CASRPGVGGQPQHF. For the CDR3, the DNA is TGTGCCAGCAGACCCGGAGTAGGGGGACAGCCCCAGCATTTT.

The J gene is TRBJ1-2, the V gene TRBV13, with a tentative D call TRBD1 (5 bases). CDR1 PRHDT and CDR2 FYEKMQ come from the germline V gene (reference sequence). V was cut by 4 bases and J by 4 bases, with 10 bases left in between. This CDR3 region has 13 residues. This CDR3 is CASSSGGGYGYTF. In nucleotides, the CDR3 is TGTGCCAGCAGCTCCGGGGGGGGCTATGGCTACACCTTC. The full variable domain, its missing parts supplied by reference TRBV13 and TRBJ1-2, is AAGVIQSPRHLIKEKRETATLKCYPIPRHDTVYWYQQGPGQDPQFLISFYEKMQSDKGSIPDRFSAQQFSDYHSELNMSSLELGDSALYFCASSSGGGYGYTFGSGTRLTVV.

This sequence joins TRBV25-1 and TRBJ1-1; no firm D call. CDR3 length: 13 amino acids. Germline V gene sequence: CDR1 MGHDK, CDR2 SYGVNS. V lost 3 bases to trimming and J lost 4 bases, with 9 bases between them. The CDR3 region has the DNA TGTGCCAGCAGTGACAGAATGGCCACTGAAGCTTTCTTT. Residues: CASSDRMATEAFF.

The chain employs TRBV30 and TRBJ1-1, with 7 bases lining up with TRBD1. V was clipped by 0 bases and J by 10 bases; unmatched bases: 5. Germline values: CDR1 GTSNPN, CDR2 SVGIG (reference sequence). This CDR3 is 12 amino acids long. CDR3 in amino acids: CAWSVPHRGAFF. Here the CDR3 DNA reads TGTGCCTGGAGTGTCCCTCACAGGGGAGCTTTCTTT.

The CDR3, as DNA: TGCGCCAGCGGGGAGGGGGGCCAGCGCGCAGATACGCAGTATTTT. Its protein is CASGEGGQRADTQYF. This chain connects TRBV5-1 to TRBJ2-3; tentative D call: TRBD2 (7 bases). CDR1 is SGHRS, CDR2 YFSETQ, per germline. CDR3 length equals 15 residues. The V gene lost 7 bases and the J gene lost 4 bases, with 19 bases spanning the gap.

V is TRBV7-3 and J is TRBJ2-7, with 7 bases fitting TRBD2. Germline V gene data show CDR1 as SGHTA and CDR2 as FQGTGA. The V segment lost 2 bases and the J segment 0 bases; nucleotides outside the gene matches: 4. The CDR3 loop spans 15 amino acids. The CDR3 DNA is TGTGCCAGCAGCTTAGATCCGGGGGGCTCCTACGAGCAGTACTTC. Translated: CASSLDPGGSYEQYF.

V gene TRBV5-7 combines with J gene TRBJ2-5; D possibly corresponds to TRBD2 (6 bases). TRBV5-7 is an open reading frame, and its role is uncertain. This CDR3 has 16 amino acids. V lost 1 base, J lost 5 bases, and 18 bases lay in between. CDR3 in amino acids: CASSLRERALGETQYF. The CDR3 nucleotides are TGTGCCAGCAGCTTGAGAGAGCGGGCGTTGGGCGAGACCCAGTACTTC.